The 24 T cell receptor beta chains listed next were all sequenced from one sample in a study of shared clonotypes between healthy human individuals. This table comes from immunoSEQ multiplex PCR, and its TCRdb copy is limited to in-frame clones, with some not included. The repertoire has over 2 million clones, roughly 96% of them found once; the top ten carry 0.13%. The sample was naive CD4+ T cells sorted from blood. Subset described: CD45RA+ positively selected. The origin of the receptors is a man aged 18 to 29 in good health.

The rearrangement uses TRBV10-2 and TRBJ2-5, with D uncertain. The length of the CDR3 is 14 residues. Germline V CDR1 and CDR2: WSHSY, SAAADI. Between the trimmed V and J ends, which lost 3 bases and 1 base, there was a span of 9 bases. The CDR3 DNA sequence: TGCGCCAGCAGTGACCAAGGCTTCCAAGAGACCCAGTACTTC. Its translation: CASSDQGFQETQYF.

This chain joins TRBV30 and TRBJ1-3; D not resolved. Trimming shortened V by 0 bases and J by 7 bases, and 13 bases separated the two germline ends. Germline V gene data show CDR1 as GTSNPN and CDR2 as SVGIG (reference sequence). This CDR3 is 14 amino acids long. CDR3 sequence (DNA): TGTGCCTGGAGTGTGGGCAGGTCGTGGAACACCATATATTTT. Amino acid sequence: CAWSVGRSWNTIYF.

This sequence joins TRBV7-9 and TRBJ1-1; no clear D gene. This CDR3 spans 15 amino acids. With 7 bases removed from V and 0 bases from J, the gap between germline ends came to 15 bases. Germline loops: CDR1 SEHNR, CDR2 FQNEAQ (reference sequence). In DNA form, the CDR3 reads TGTGCCAGCACCAGTTCGGCGGGGATGAACACTGAAGCTTTCTTT. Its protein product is CASTSSAGMNTEAFF.

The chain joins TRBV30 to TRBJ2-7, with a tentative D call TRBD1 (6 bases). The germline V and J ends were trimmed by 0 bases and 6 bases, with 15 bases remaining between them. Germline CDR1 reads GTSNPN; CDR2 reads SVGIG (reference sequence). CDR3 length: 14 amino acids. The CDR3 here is CAWSVDRGSTEQYF. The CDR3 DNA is TGTGCCTGGAGTGTAGATAGGGGGAGTACCGAGCAGTACTTC.

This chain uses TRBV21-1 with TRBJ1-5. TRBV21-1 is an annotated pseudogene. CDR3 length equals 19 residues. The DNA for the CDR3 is TGTGCCAGCAGCCAAGGGCCTTATGTAGCGACAACTAGCAATCAGCCCCAGCATTTT. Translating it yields CASSQGPYVATTSNQPQHF.

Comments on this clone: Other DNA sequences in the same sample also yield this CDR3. CDR3 DNA sequence: TGTGCCAGCTCACCTTCGACAGGGGGGAACACTGAAGCTTTCTTT. This encodes CASSPSTGGNTEAFF. The rearrangement joins TRBV18 to TRBJ1-1; 9 nucleotides agree with TRBD1. V lost 3 bases, J lost 1 base, and 3 bases stayed unmatched. Germline V gives CDR1 KGHSH, CDR2 LQKENI. The CDR3 runs to 15 residues.

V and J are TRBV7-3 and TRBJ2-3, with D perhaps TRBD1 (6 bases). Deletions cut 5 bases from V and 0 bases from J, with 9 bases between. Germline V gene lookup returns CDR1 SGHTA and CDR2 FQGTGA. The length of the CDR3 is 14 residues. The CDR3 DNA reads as TGTGCCAGCAGCCAGGGGTTGAGCACAGATACGCAGTATTTT. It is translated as CASSQGLSTDTQYF.

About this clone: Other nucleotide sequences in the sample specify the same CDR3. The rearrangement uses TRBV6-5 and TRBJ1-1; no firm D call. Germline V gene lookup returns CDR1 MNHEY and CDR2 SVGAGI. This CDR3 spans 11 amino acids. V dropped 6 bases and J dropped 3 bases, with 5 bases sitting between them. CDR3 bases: TGTGCCAGCAGACGGGACACTGAAGCTTTCTTT. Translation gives CASRRDTEAFF.

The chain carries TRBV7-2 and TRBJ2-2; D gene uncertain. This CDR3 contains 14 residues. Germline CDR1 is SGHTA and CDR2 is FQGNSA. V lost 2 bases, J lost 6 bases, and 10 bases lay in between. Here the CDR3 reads CASSLSRMSGELFF. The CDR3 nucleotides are TGTGCCAGCAGCTTAAGTCGGATGTCCGGGGAGCTGTTTTTT. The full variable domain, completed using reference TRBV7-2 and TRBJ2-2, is GAGVSQSPSNKVTEKGKDVELRCDPISGHTALYWYRQSLGQGLEFLIYFQGNSAPDKSGLPSDRFSAERTGGSVSTLTIQRTQQEDSAVYLCASSLSRMSGELFFGEGSRLTVL.

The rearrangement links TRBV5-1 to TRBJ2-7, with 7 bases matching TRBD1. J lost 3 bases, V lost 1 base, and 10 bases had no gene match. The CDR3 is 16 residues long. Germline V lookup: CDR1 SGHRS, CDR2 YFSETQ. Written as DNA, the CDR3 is TGCGCCAGCAGCTTGTCCGGGACAGTTTTTTACTACGAGCAGTACTTC. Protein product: CASSLSGTVFYYEQYF.

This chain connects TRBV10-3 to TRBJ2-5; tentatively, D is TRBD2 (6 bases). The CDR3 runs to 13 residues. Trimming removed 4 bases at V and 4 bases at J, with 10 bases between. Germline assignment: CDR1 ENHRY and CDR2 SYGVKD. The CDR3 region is CAISASVGETQYF. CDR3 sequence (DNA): TGTGCCATCAGTGCTAGCGTCGGAGAGACCCAGTACTTC.

The CDR3 nucleotides are TGCGCCAGCAGCCAAGCCGTCAGCCTTACTGAAGCTTTCTTT. This gives the protein CASSQAVSLTEAFF. V gene TRBV4-3 combines with J gene TRBJ1-1; D is unclear. Germline CDR1 LGHNA, CDR2 YSLEER. Trimming shortened V by 1 base and J by 5 bases, and 11 bases separated the two germline ends. This CDR3 has 14 amino acids.

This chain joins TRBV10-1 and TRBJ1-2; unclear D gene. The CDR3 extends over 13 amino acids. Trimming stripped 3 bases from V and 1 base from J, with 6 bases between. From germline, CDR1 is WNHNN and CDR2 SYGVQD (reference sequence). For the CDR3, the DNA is TGCGCCAGCAGTGAAGGAGTTAACTATGGCTACACCTTC. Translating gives CASSEGVNYGYTF.

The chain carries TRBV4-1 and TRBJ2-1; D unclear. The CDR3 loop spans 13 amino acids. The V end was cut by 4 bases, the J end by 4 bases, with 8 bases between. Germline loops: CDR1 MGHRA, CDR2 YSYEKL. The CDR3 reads CASSRLTYNEQFF. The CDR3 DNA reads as TGCGCCAGCAGCCGCCTTACGTACAATGAGCAGTTCTTC.

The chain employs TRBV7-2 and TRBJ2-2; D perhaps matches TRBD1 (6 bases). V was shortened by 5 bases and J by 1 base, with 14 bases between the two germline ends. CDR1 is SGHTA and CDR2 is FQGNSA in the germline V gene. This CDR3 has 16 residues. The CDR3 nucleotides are TGTGCCAGCAGCCCACATCGCAGGGGGAACACCGGGGAGCTGTTTTTT. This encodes CASSPHRRGNTGELFF.

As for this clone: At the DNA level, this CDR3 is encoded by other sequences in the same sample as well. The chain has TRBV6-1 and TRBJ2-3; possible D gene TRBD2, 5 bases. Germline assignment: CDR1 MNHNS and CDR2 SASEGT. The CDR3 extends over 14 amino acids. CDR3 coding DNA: TGTGCTTCGTCGGAGGCCGGCGGCACAGATACGCAGTATTTT. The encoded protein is CASSEAGGTDTQYF.

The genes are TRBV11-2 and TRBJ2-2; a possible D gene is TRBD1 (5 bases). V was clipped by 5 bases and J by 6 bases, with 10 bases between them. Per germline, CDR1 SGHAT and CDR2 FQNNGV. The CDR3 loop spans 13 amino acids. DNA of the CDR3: TGTGCCAGCAGCCGACAGTACTCCGGGGAGCTGTTTTTT. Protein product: CASSRQYSGELFF. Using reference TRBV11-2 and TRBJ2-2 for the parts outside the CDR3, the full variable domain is EAGVAQSPRYKIIEKRQSVAFWCNPISGHATLYWYQQILGQGPKLLIQFQNNGVVDDSQLPKDRFSAERLKGVDSTLKIQPAKLEDSAVYLCASSRQYSGELFFGEGSRLTVL.

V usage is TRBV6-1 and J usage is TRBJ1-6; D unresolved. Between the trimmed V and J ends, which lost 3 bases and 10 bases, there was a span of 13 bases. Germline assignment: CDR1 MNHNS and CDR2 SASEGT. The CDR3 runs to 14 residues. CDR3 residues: CASSERTGRSPLHF. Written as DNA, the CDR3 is TGTGCCAGCAGTGAGCGGACCGGCAGGTCACCCCTCCACTTT.

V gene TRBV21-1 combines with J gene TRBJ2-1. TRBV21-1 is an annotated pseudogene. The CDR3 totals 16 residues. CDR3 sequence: CASSNRRGRFYNEQFF. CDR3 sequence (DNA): TGTGCCAGCAGCAACCGTAGGGGGAGGTTCTACAATGAGCAGTTCTTC.

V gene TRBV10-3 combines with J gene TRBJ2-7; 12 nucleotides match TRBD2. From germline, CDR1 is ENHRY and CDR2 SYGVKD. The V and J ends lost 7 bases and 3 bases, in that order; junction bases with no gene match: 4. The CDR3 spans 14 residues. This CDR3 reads CAITSTSGGYEQYF. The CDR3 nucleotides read TGTGCCATCACCTCGACTAGCGGGGGCTACGAGCAGTACTTC.

CDR3 in amino acids: CASSTSGVGGELFF. In DNA form, the CDR3 reads TGTGCCAGCAGTACCTCGGGTGTGGGCGGGGAGCTGTTTTTT. The rearrangement joins TRBV6-5 to TRBJ2-2; D is unclear. Germline V CDR1 and CDR2: MNHEY, SVGAGI. Trimming removed 5 bases from V and 7 bases from J, with 14 bases in between. CDR3 length: 14 amino acids.

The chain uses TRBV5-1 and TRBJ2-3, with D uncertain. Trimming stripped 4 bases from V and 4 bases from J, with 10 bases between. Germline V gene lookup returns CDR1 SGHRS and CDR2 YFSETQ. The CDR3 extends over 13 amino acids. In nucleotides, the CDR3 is TGCGCCAGCAGCCACGGTGGGGCAGATACGCAGTATTTT. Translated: CASSHGGADTQYF.

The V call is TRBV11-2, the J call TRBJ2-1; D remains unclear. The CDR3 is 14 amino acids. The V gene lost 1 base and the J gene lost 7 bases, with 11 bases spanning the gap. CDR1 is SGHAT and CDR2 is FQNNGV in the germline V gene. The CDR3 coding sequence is TGTGCCAGCAGCTTAGCAATAGAGATGAATGAGCAGTTCTTC. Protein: CASSLAIEMNEQFF.

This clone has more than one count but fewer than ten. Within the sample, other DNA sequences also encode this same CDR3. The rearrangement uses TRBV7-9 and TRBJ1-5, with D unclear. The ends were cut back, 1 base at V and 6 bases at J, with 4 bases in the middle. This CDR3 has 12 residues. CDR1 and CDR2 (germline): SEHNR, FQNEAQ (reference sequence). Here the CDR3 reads CASSLDGQPQHF. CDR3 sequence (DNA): TGTGCCAGCAGCTTAGATGGTCAGCCCCAGCATTTT.